The 13 T cell receptor beta chains listed next were all sequenced from one sample in a study of T-cell reconstitution after alpha-beta-depleted transplantation in children. During its preparation, the TCRbeta library received unique molecular identifiers. TCRdb itself ran the PCR reads through MiXCR, one entry per CDR3 protein. The table includes 700,000 or so distinct CDR3 sequences, over 10% detected once. This specimen was PBMCs, taken before TCRalphabeta/CD19-depleted stem cell transplant. Receptor source: a girl aged 2 to 9 with congenital amegakaryocytic thrombocytopenia, due to receive a stem cell transplant.

This clonotype occurred a few times. The chain combines TRBV3-1 with TRBJ2-7; the match to TRBD2 covers 9 bases. The CDR3 totals 14 residues. Germline V gene data show CDR1 as LGHDT and CDR2 as YNNKEL (reference sequence). The V and J ends lost 3 bases and 5 bases, in that order; junction bases with no gene match: 5. CDR3 residues: CASSQRTSVHEQYF. The CDR3 region has the DNA TGTGCCAGCAGCCAGCGGACTAGCGTGCACGAGCAGTACTTC.

This clonotype was counted ten times or more. The chain carries TRBV20-1 and TRBJ2-1; D unclear. Trimming pared 0 bases from V and 5 bases from J, leaving 17 bases between. Germline loops: CDR1 DFQATT, CDR2 SNEGSKA (reference sequence). CDR3 size: 16 residues. CDR3 DNA: TGCAGTGCTAGAGATTTCCCCCCACTGAACAACAATGAGCAGTTCTTC. Translation gives CSARDFPPLNNNEQFF.

The rearrangement joins TRBV18 to TRBJ1-5, with 8 bases aligning to TRBD1. V shed 3 bases, J shed 9 bases, and the junction held 10 bases outside the gene matches. Germline V gene lookup returns CDR1 KGHSH and CDR2 LQKENI. There are 15 residues in the CDR3. Here the CDR3 DNA reads TGTGCCAGCTCACCTAAGGGACAGGTGATGCGGCCCCAGCATTTT. Protein product: CASSPKGQVMRPQHF.

The chain couples TRBV5-1 to TRBJ1-4, with a tentative D call TRBD1 (6 bases). V was pared by 4 bases and J by 5 bases, with 9 bases between. The CDR3 is 13 residues long. Germline loops: CDR1 SGHRS, CDR2 YFSETQ. The DNA of the CDR3 is TGCGCCAGCAGCGCCGGACAGAATGAAAAACTGTTTTTT. It is translated as CASSAGQNEKLFF.

This clonotype was observed many times. The gene calls are TRBV20-1 and TRBJ2-1; tentatively, D is TRBD1 (6 bases). The CDR3 has 14 residues. V lost 0 bases to trimming and J lost 8 bases, with 14 bases between them. Germline CDR1 reads DFQATT; CDR2 reads SNEGSKA (reference sequence). In DNA, the CDR3 is TGCAGTGCTAGAGACCAAGGGGGTACCGATGAGCAGTTCTTC. Protein sequence: CSARDQGGTDEQFF.

In this sample, this clonotype turned up many times. The CDR3 DNA reads TGTGCCAGCAGCAGTACCGGGACAGGGTCTGAAAAACTGTTTTTT. It yields the protein CASSSTGTGSEKLFF. The chain has TRBV28 and TRBJ1-4; 9 bases are a match to TRBD1. There are 15 residues in the CDR3. Trimming removed 6 bases from V and 7 bases from J; junction bases left unmatched: 9. Germline CDR1 MDHEN, CDR2 SYDVKM.

There are many counts of this clonotype. The V and J genes are TRBV12-3 or TRBV12-4 and TRBJ2-7; TRBD2 matches 11 bases. This CDR3 has 19 amino acids. The V segment lost 5 bases and the J segment 2 bases; nucleotides outside the gene matches: 17. The CDR3 sequence is CASSNLRGLAEKETYEQYF. The CDR3 coding sequence is TGTGCCAGCAGTAACCTAAGGGGACTAGCGGAAAAAGAGACCTACGAGCAGTACTTC.

The J gene is TRBJ2-7, the V gene TRBV7-8; D uncertain. Germline assignment: CDR1 SGHVS and CDR2 FQNEAQ. V was trimmed by 7 bases and J by 5 bases, leaving 21 bases between them. This CDR3 is 15 amino acids long. The CDR3 sequence: CASTGIMQDGDEQYF. CDR3 DNA: TGTGCCAGCACCGGTATCATGCAGGATGGCGACGAGCAGTACTTC.

This chain links TRBV7-9 with TRBJ1-6; D remains unclear. The germline gives CDR1 SEHNR, CDR2 FQNEAQ (reference sequence). Trimming shortened V by 1 base and J by 10 bases, and 11 bases separated the two germline ends. This CDR3 has 14 residues. CDR3 region: CASSLDNSGSPLHF. DNA of the CDR3: TGTGCCAGCAGCTTAGATAACAGTGGCTCACCCCTCCACTTT.

This clonotype occurred a few times. The gene calls are TRBV6-2 or TRBV6-3 and TRBJ2-3; 10 bases align to TRBD2. V shed 6 bases and J 1 base; nucleotides not matched to a gene: 7. Per the germline V gene, CDR1 is MNHEY and CDR2 is SVGEGT. The CDR3 has 16 residues. The CDR3 spells CASSANSGRRTDTQYF. The CDR3 DNA sequence: TGTGCCAGCAGCGCCAATAGCGGGAGGCGCACAGATACGCAGTATTTT.

For the CDR3, the DNA is TGTGCCAGCAGCTTCTACCGGACTAGCTTTACGACAGATACGCAGTATTTT. Its protein product is CASSFYRTSFTTDTQYF. V gene TRBV7-9 combines with J gene TRBJ2-3, with 8 positions matching TRBD2. V was clipped by 3 bases and J by 3 bases; unmatched bases: 11. From germline, CDR1 is SEHNR and CDR2 FQNEAQ (reference sequence). The CDR3 loop spans 17 amino acids.

This clonotype was picked up many times. The chain carries TRBV5-5 and TRBJ2-1; TRBD1 is a possible D gene (5 bases). V lost 2 bases, J lost 1 base, and 16 bases lay in between. From germline, CDR1 is SGHKS and CDR2 YYEKEE (reference sequence). The CDR3 has 17 residues. CDR3 protein: CASSFHRQLPSYNEQFF. DNA of the CDR3: TGTGCCAGCAGCTTTCACCGACAGCTCCCTTCCTACAATGAGCAGTTCTTC.

This clonotype was seen many times. The genes are TRBV7-9 and TRBJ1-6; no clear D. The CDR3 has 12 amino acids. Per the germline V gene, CDR1 is SEHNR and CDR2 is FQNEAQ (reference sequence). Trimming pared 5 bases from V and 5 bases from J, leaving 4 bases between. DNA of the CDR3: TGTGCCAGCAGCCAAGATAATTCACCCCTCCACTTT. It yields the protein CASSQDNSPLHF.